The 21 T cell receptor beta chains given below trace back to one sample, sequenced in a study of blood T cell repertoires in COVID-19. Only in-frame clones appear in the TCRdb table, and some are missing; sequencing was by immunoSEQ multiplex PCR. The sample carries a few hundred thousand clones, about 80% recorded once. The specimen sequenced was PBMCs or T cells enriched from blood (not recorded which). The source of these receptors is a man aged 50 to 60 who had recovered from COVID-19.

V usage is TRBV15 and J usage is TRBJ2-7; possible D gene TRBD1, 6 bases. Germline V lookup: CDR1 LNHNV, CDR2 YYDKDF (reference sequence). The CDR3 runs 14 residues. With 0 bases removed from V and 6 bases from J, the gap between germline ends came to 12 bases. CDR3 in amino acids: CATSREAGASEQYF. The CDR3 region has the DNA TGTGCCACCAGCAGAGAGGCAGGGGCGAGCGAGCAGTACTTC.

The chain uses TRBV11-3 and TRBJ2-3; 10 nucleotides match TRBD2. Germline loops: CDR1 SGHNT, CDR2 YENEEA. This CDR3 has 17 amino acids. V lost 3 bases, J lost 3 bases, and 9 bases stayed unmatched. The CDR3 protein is CASSLGSGRVKTDTQYF. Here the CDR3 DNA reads TGTGCCAGCAGCTTGGGAAGCGGGAGGGTTAAGACAGATACGCAGTATTTT.

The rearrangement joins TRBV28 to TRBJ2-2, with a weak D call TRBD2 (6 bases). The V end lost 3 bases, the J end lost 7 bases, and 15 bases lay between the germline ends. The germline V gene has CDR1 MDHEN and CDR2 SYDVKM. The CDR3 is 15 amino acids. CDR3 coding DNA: TGTGCCAGCAGTTTGCGGGGAGATCTACTCGGGGAGCTGTTTTTT. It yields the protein CASSLRGDLLGELFF. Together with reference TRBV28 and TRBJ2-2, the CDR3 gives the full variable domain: DVKVTQSSRYLVKRTGEKVFLECVQDMDHENMFWYRQDPGLGLRLIYFSYDVKMKEKGDIPEGYSVSREKKERFSLILESASTNQTSMYLCASSLRGDLLGELFFGEGSRLTVL.

This chain's CDR3 is CASSESSGRGTDTQYF. DNA of the CDR3: TGCGCCAGCAGTGAGTCGAGCGGGAGGGGCACAGATACGCAGTATTTT. The chain employs TRBV10-2 and TRBJ2-3; 10 bases agree with TRBD2. Trimming took 0 bases from V and 1 from J; bases not matched to a gene: 1. The CDR3 extends over 16 amino acids. The germline V gene has CDR1 WSHSY and CDR2 SAAADI.

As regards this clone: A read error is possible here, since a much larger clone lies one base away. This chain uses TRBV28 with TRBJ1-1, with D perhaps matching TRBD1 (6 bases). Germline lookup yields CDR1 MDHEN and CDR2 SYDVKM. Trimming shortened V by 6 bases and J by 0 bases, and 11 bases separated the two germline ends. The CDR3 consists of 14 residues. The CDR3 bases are TGTGCCAGCAGCCCCGGACAGATGAACACTGAAGCTTTCTTT. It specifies CASSPGQMNTEAFF.

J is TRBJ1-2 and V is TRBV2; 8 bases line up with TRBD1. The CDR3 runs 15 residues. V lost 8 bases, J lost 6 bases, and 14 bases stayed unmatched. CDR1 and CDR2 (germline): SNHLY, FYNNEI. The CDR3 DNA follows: TGTGCCAGCCGACGAGACAGGGGAAGAAATCATGGCTACACCTTC. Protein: CASRRDRGRNHGYTF.

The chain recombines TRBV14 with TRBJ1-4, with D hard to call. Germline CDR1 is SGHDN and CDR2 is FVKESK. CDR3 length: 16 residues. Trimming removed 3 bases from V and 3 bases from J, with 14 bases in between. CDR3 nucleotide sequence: TGTGCCAGCAGCCATGACTTCAGAGGCCCTAATGAAAAACTGTTTTTT. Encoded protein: CASSHDFRGPNEKLFF.

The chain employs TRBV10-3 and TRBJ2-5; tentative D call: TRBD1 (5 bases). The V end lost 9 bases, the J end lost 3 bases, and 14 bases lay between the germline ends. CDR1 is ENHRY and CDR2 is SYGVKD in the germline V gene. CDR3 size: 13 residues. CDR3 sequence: CAISTAPKETQYF. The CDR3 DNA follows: TGTGCCATTTCGACAGCCCCTAAAGAGACCCAGTACTTC.

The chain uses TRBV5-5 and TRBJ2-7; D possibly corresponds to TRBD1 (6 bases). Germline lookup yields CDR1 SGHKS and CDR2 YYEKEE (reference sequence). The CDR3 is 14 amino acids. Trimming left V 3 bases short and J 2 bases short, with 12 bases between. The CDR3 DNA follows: TGTGCCAGCAGCTCGGTGGGGGCGGCCTACGAGCAGTACTTC. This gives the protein CASSSVGAAYEQYF.

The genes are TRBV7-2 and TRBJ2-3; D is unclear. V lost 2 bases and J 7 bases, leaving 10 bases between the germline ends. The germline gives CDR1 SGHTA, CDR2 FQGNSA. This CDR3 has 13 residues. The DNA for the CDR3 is TGTGCCAGCAGCTTACACAGCCTAAATACGCAGTATTTT. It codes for CASSLHSLNTQYF.

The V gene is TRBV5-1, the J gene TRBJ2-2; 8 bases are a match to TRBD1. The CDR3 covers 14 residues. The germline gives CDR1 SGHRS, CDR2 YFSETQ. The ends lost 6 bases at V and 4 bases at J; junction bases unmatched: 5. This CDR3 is CASTQGASTGELFF. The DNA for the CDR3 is TGCGCCAGCACTCAGGGGGCGAGCACCGGGGAGCTGTTTTTT. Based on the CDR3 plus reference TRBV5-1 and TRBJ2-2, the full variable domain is KAGVTQTPRYLIKTRGQQVTLSCSPISGHRSVSWYQQTPGQGLQFLFEYFSETQRNKGNFPGRFSGRQFSNSRSEMNVSTLELGDSALYLCASTQGASTGELFFGEGSRLTVL.

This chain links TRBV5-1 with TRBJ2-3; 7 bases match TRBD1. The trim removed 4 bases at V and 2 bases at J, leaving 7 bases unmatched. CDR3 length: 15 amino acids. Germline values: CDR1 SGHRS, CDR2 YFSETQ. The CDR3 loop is CASSLTGPHTDTQYF. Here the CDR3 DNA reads TGCGCCAGCAGCCTGACAGGGCCCCACACAGATACGCAGTATTTT.

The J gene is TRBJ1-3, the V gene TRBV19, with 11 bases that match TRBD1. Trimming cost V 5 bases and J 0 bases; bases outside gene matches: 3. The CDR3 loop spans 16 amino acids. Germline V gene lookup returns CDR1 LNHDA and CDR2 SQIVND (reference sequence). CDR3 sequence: CASSSGTGGSGNTIYF. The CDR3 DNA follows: TGTGCCAGTAGTTCCGGGACAGGGGGCTCTGGAAACACCATATATTTT.

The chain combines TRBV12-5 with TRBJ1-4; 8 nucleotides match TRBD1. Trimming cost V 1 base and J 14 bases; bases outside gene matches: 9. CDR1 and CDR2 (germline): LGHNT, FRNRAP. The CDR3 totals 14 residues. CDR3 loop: CASGLAGTGGLLFF. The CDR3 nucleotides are TGTGCTAGTGGTTTGGCAGGAACAGGGGGGCTTCTGTTTTTT.

The CDR3 region is CASSLGLAGEVYEQYF. As DNA, the CDR3 is TGTGCCAGCAGCTTAGGCCTAGCGGGAGAGGTATACGAGCAGTACTTC. V gene TRBV7-9 combines with J gene TRBJ2-7, with TRBD2 identical over 10 bases. This CDR3 spans 16 amino acids. J lost 4 bases, V lost 1 base, and 7 bases had no gene match. CDR1 and CDR2 from the germline V gene are SEHNR and FQNEAQ (reference sequence).

The CDR3 DNA follows: TGCGCCAGCAGTTCGACTAGCGGGGACTACAATGAGCAGTTCTTC. As protein: CASSSTSGDYNEQFF. This chain uses TRBV10-1 with TRBJ2-1; 11 bases map to TRBD2. Per the germline V gene, CDR1 is WNHNN and CDR2 is SYGVQD (reference sequence). The CDR3 spans 15 residues. The V segment lost 5 bases and the J segment 3 bases; nucleotides outside the gene matches: 3.

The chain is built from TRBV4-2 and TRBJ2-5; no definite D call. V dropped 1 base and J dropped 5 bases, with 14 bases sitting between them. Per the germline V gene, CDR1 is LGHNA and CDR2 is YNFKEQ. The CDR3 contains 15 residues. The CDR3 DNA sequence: TGTGCCAGCAGCCAAGCTGGTGGTGTTCAGGAGACCCAGTACTTC. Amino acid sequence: CASSQAGGVQETQYF.

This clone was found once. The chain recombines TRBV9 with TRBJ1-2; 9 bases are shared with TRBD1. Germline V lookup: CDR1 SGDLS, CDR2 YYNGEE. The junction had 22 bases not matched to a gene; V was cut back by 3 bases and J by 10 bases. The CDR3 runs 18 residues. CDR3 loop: CASSDRDRAQARRSIYTF. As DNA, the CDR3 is TGTGCCAGCAGCGACCGGGACAGGGCTCAGGCGCGGAGGAGTATCTACACCTTC.

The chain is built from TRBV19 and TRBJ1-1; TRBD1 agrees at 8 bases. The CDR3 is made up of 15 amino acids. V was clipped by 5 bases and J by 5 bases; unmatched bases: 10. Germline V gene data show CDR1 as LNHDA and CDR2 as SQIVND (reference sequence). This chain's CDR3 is CASSVSSGGGTEAFF. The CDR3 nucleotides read TGTGCCAGTAGTGTCTCATCAGGGGGCGGAACTGAAGCTTTCTTT.

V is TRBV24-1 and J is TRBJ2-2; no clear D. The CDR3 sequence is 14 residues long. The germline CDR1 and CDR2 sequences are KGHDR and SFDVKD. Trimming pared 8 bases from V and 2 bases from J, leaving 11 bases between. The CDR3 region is CATTPRGNTGELFF. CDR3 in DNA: TGTGCCACCACCCCGAGAGGTAACACCGGGGAGCTGTTTTTT.

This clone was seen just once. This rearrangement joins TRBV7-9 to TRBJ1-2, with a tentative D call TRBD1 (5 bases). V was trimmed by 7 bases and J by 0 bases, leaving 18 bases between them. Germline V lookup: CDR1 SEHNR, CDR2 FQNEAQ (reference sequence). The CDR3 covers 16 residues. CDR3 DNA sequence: TGTGCCAGCACCAGGGAGAACACCGGAGCTAACTATGGCTACACCTTC. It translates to CASTRENTGANYGYTF.